The rows below give T cell receptor beta chains drawn from one sample of a study of T cell responses to AZD1222 COVID-19 vaccine. Some clones are missing from TCRdb's copy, which holds only in-frame ones; the method was immunoSEQ multiplex PCR. The table lists over 150,000 clones, 87% of them singletons, with 2.6% in the top ten. The material was peripheral blood, obtained on day 0 of AZD1222 vaccination. These receptors all come from an adult in good health. Both conserved end residues are part of each CDR3. A D gene is named only where the DNA matches it firmly. Part of the rows lack a size; the others show once, few, many or a class for expanded clones.

clone_size	v_call	d_call	j_call	cdr3_nt	cdr3_aa
.	TRBV27	TRBD2	TRBJ2-2	TGTGCCAGCAGTTCGACTAGCCATGAAGGGCCCGGGGAGCTGTTTTTT	CASSSTSHEGPGELFF
.	TRBV19	TRBD1	TRBJ1-1	TGTGCCAGTACCTGGACAGGGACAAACACTGAAGCTTTCTTT	CASTWTGTNTEAFF
.	TRBV5-8	.	TRBJ1-4	TGTGCCAGCAGCTTGGGTCTGTCAGATAATGAAAAACTGTTTTTT	CASSLGLSDNEKLFF
.	TRBV5-4	TRBD1	TRBJ2-3	TGTGCCAGCAGCCGGACAGGGGGCCGAGATACGCAGTATTTT	CASSRTGGRDTQYF
once	TRBV24-1	.	TRBJ1-2	TGTGCCACCAGTGATCACGGGACGACCGCTAACTATGGCTACACCTTC	CATSDHGTTANYGYTF
.	TRBV6-4	.	TRBJ2-2	TGTGCCAGCAGTGAGACAGGCACCGGGGAGCTGTTTTTT	CASSETGTGELFF
.	TRBV11-3	.	TRBJ2-1	TGTGCCAGCAGCCCTCCGAGCTCCTACAATGAGCAGTTCTTC	CASSPPSSYNEQFF
.	TRBV19	.	TRBJ2-7	TGTGCCAGTAGTAAGACCCAGACAAGCGGCGAGCAGTACTTC	CASSKTQTSGEQYF
.	TRBV11-2	.	TRBJ2-1	TGTGCCAGCAGCTCCCCCCCCCTAAGCTCCTACAATGAGCAGTTCTTC	CASSSPPLSSYNEQFF
.	TRBV5-1	.	TRBJ2-7	TGCGCCAGCAGCTTGGGGGCGACAGGTAGCCGCGAGCAGTACTTC	CASSLGATGSREQYF
few	TRBV3-1/TRBV3-2	TRBD1	TRBJ2-5	TGTGCCAGCAGCCCCGGACAGGTACAACAAGAGACCCAGTACTTC	CASSPGQVQQETQYF
.	TRBV3-1/TRBV3-2	.	TRBJ1-1	TGTGCCAGCAGCCAGGGCACCGGGACACCGCAGGGGAGGGCTTTCTTT	CASSQGTGTPQGRAFF
.	TRBV6-5	.	TRBJ2-5	TGTGCCAGCAGTTACTCACCGGGACAAAAAGAGACCCAGTACTTC	CASSYSPGQKETQYF
few	TRBV7-9	TRBD1	TRBJ2-1	TGTGCCAGCAGCTCTTGGACAGGGCCCTACAATGAGCAGTTCTTC	CASSSWTGPYNEQFF
.	TRBV20-1	TRBD1	TRBJ2-5	TGCAGTGCGGTGGGACAGCTTGCATACTTC	CSAVGQLAYF
.	TRBV6-1	TRBD2	TRBJ2-7	TGTGCCAGCAGTGAAGTAATGACTAGCGGGACCTACGAGCAGTACTTC	CASSEVMTSGTYEQYF
.	TRBV25-1	TRBD2	TRBJ2-1	TGTGCCAGCAGTGAACTCATAGCGGGGGGTTACAATGAGCAGTTCTTC	CASSELIAGGYNEQFF
few	TRBV7-3	.	TRBJ1-4	TGTGCCAGCAGCTTACGGTGTGGGACGCTTGGGGGACTGTTTTTT	CASSLRCGTLGGLFF
.	TRBV28	TRBD1	TRBJ2-7	TGTGCCAGTGGGCTGACAGGGTGGAACGAGCAGTACTTC	CASGLTGWNEQYF
.	TRBV6-6	.	TRBJ2-7	TGTGCCAGCAGAAACGGGGCCTACGAGCAGTACTTC	CASRNGAYEQYF
.	TRBV5-4	TRBD1	TRBJ1-4	TGTGCCAGCAGCTCGACAGGGCTTGAGGAAAAACTGTTTTTT	CASSSTGLEEKLFF
.	TRBV2	.	TRBJ1-5	TGTGCCAGCAGGGGTCGGCGATTAGTTGTCGGGGGACGCCCTACTCAGCCCCAGCATTTT	CASRGRRLVVGGRPTQPQHF
.	TRBV2	TRBD2	TRBJ2-3	TGTGCCAGCAGACGGGAGGTAACCCCAGATACGCAGTATTTT	CASRREVTPDTQYF
.	TRBV5-1	TRBD1	TRBJ1-1	TGCGCCAGCAGGTCCGGGACAGGGACTGAAGCTTTCTTT	CASRSGTGTEAFF
few	TRBV2	TRBD1	TRBJ2-7	TGTGCCACCAGGGGGCGGCAGGAACTCACCTACGAGCAGTACTTC	CATRGRQELTYEQYF
.	TRBV2	.	TRBJ2-7	TGTGCCAGCAGTGAAGACGATATAGGCGTGCAGTACTTC	CASSEDDIGVQYF
.	TRBV7-2	TRBD1	TRBJ1-2	TGTGCCAGCGGCCCTCGGACAGGGGGGGACTATGGCTACACCTTC	CASGPRTGGDYGYTF
.	TRBV2	.	TRBJ2-1	TGTGCCAGCAGTGAAGAAGCGGGCGCGTCCTACAATGAGCAGTTCTTC	CASSEEAGASYNEQFF
.	TRBV5-4	.	TRBJ2-6	TGTGCCAGCAGCTTGGGGATAGGGGCCAACGTCCTGACTTTC	CASSLGIGANVLTF
once	TRBV6-5	.	TRBJ2-3	TGTGCCAGCAAGTCCCCCTCTGGGACAGATACGCAGTATTTT	CASKSPSGTDTQYF
.	TRBV19	.	TRBJ1-1	TGTGCCAGTACGGCGCCTATGAACACTGAAGCTTTCTTT	CASTAPMNTEAFF
.	TRBV29-1	.	TRBJ1-4	TGCAGCGTTGGAGGTCCGAGGGAAGGGGAACCAACTAATGAAAAACTGTTTTTT	CSVGGPREGEPTNEKLFF
.	TRBV19	.	TRBJ1-6	TGTGCCAGTAGTACTGGGCCGGGGAATTCACCCCTCCACTTT	CASSTGPGNSPLHF
.	TRBV28	TRBD1	TRBJ1-3	TGTGCCAGCAGCCAATGGACAGGGCGAGGAAACACCATATATTTT	CASSQWTGRGNTIYF
.	TRBV19	.	TRBJ1-1	TGTGCCAGTAGTATTCCGGGGGCGCGGACTGAAGCTTTCTTT	CASSIPGARTEAFF
.	TRBV5-1	TRBD1	TRBJ1-3	TGCGCCAGCAGCCTAGGAAGAGGGGGCGCTTCGGACACCATATATTTT	CASSLGRGGASDTIYF
.	TRBV19	TRBD1	TRBJ1-5	TGTGCCAGTAGTATTACCGGGACAGGGGGCGGGAAGCCCCAGCATTTT	CASSITGTGGGKPQHF
.	TRBV19	TRBD1	TRBJ1-2	TGTGCCAGTAGGCAAACGACAGGGATCGGTGGCTACACCTTC	CASRQTTGIGGYTF
once	TRBV21-1	.	TRBJ1-2	TGTGCCAGCAGCAAAAGGATCCAAGCCCCCGCTAACTATGGCTACACCTTC	CASSKRIQAPANYGYTF
.	TRBV10-1	.	TRBJ1-2	TGCGCCAGCAGTGAGTCGCGCAACTATGGCTACACCTTC	CASSESRNYGYTF
.	TRBV6-1	TRBD2	TRBJ2-7	TGTGCCAGCAGTGAGGGACTAGGGGGAAGCTCCTACGAGCAGTACTTC	CASSEGLGGSSYEQYF
few	TRBV2	.	TRBJ2-7	TGTGCCAGCAGCCTCGGGGGAGGAACTGGGTCCTACGAGCAGTACTTC	CASSLGGGTGSYEQYF
.	TRBV6-4	.	TRBJ1-4	TGTGCCAGCAGTTGGCCCCCCGGGGGTGAAAAACTGTTTTTT	CASSWPPGGEKLFF
.	TRBV6-5	.	TRBJ1-1	TGTGCCACTGGGGGGAGGGTTGAAGCTTTCTTT	CATGGRVEAFF
once	TRBV5-8	.	TRBJ2-3	TGTGCCAGCAGCTTCCTGTTTGGGGATACGCAGTATTTT	CASSFLFGDTQYF
.	TRBV18	TRBD1	TRBJ1-2	TGTGCCAGCTCACCAGGCGAGACAGGGGGCGACTACACCTTC	CASSPGETGGDYTF
.	TRBV5-1	TRBD2	TRBJ2-2	TGCGCCAGCAGCTTACTAGCGCTCACCGGGGAGCTGTTTTTT	CASSLLALTGELFF
.	TRBV5-1	TRBD1	TRBJ2-2	TGCGCCAGCAGCCCGGGACAGCCAAACACCGGGGAGCTGTTTTTT	CASSPGQPNTGELFF